This TCR beta chain was captured by sequencing in a study of blood T cells in healthy people across ages. General study points: Researchers deemed the diversity estimates from one million T cells underestimates. Shifts in expanded clonotypes may have been confounded by donor CMV status, which was unknown.

Sample-barcoded 5' priming and a J-beta primer mix drove a second PCR of 7 to 11 cycles. TCRdb recomputed calls from the 5' RACE reads with MiXCR, one row per CDR3 protein. The repertoire consists of around 940,000 distinct CDR3 sequences, with roughly half occurring once and the leading ten covering 20% to 25%. The V gene's germline CDR1 is MNHEY and CDR2 SVGEGT. The CDR3 is made up of 14 amino acids. Comments on this clonotype: Antigen unknown.

This sequence was found in a woman aged 55-69 years in good health. The rearrangement links TRBV6-2 or TRBV6-3 to TRBJ2-4; 13 bases are a match to TRBD2. The J call may be faulty, since TRBJ2-7 better matches the DNA end. Sequenced input: blood. As DNA, the CDR3 is TGTGCCAGCCAACGACTAGCGGGAGGCTACGAGCAGTACTTC. It specifies CASQRLAGGYEQYF.